The source of this T cell receptor beta chain is a study of T cell clonality in common variable immunodeficiency. Overall study results and limits: CVID patient heterogeneity limited repertoire-clinical complication correlations. Common variable immunodeficiency TCR beta sequences reportedly had fewer deletions and N-nucleotide insertions.

CVID and control samples used equivalent genomic DNA input. Clones were sequenced by immunoSEQ multiplex PCR, and TCRdb holds only the in-frame ones, with some missing. The sample holds 30,000 to 40,000 clones, and no clone turns up only once. Of CVID subjects, roughly 15 were female and fewer than 30 male, mean age approximately 44. This CDR3 region has 16 residues. With V trimmed by 5 bases and J by 2 bases, 8 bases remained unmatched. The germline CDR1 and CDR2 sequences are KGHSH and LQKENI. This clone was observed at least ten times. The antigen remains unidentified. The CDR3 is cut off 3 residues early in the read; its end comes from the germline J gene.

J is TRBJ1-5 and V is TRBV18; 8 positions match TRBD1. This receptor was taken from a human donor with common variable immunodeficiency. The material sequenced was peripheral blood mononuclear cells. Incomplete CDR3 DNA: TGTGCCAGCTCAGCAGGACAGGGACGAGGCAATCAGCCC. Translated: CASSAGQGRGNQP. The whole CDR3 protein reads CASSAGQGRGNQPQHF.